These 32 T cell receptor beta chains share one sample of origin, sequenced in a study of sequential checkpoint blockade in melanoma. TCRdb's copy holds only in-frame clones and misses some; the assay was immunoSEQ multiplex PCR. The repertoire holds approximately 10,000 clones, with just under 75% as singletons. Treatment in this sample: randomized to nivolumab then ipilimumab (arm A) or the reverse (arm B). This specimen was CD8+ T cells sorted from blood (inferred from file names), taken from a patient given nivolumab and ipilimumab in sequence. These receptors came from a human donor with melanoma.

V gene TRBV28 combines with J gene TRBJ2-7; the match to TRBD1 covers 12 bases. Germline V gene lookup returns CDR1 MDHEN and CDR2 SYDVKM. Germline trimming cut 4 bases from V and 3 bases from J; bases unmatched to any gene: 4. CDR3 length: 15 amino acids. This CDR3 is CASSSGQGALYEQYF. In nucleotides, the CDR3 is TGTGCCAGCAGTTCGGGACAGGGGGCCCTCTACGAGCAGTACTTC.

The chain carries TRBV13 and TRBJ2-7; tentatively, D is TRBD1 (6 bases). Per germline, CDR1 PRHDT and CDR2 FYEKMQ (reference sequence). This CDR3 spans 12 amino acids. V was trimmed by 5 bases and J by 5 bases, leaving 10 bases between them. CDR3 region: CASSPGAHEQYF. The CDR3, as DNA: TGTGCCAGCAGCCCAGGGGCCCACGAGCAGTACTTC.

The chain has TRBV7-9 and TRBJ2-7; 9 bases are shared with TRBD1. The germline gives CDR1 SEHNR, CDR2 FQNEAQ (reference sequence). This CDR3 has 16 amino acids. The V and J ends lost 1 base and 3 bases, in that order; junction bases with no gene match: 7. CDR3 sequence: CASSLGGTGRIYEQYF. CDR3 nucleotide sequence: TGTGCCAGCAGCTTAGGCGGGACAGGGCGTATCTACGAGCAGTACTTC.

The chain is built from TRBV4-1 and TRBJ2-7, with a possible D match to TRBD2 (5 bases). Trimming left V 0 bases short and J 0 bases short, with 12 bases between. This CDR3 is 16 amino acids long. Per the germline V gene, CDR1 is MGHRA and CDR2 is YSYEKL. The CDR3 sequence is CASSQDRLTSSYEQYF. The CDR3 coding sequence is TGCGCCAGCAGCCAAGATCGACTAACTAGCTCCTACGAGCAGTACTTC.

DNA of the CDR3: TGTGCCAGCGTGGACAGGGGTACCTACGAGCAGTACTTC. This encodes CASVDRGTYEQYF. This chain links TRBV28 with TRBJ2-7, with TRBD1 identical over 9 bases. Germline V gene lookup returns CDR1 MDHEN and CDR2 SYDVKM. V gave up 8 bases and J gave up 2 bases; unmatched junction bases: 4. This CDR3 has 13 residues. Complete variable domain (other parts from reference TRBV28 and TRBJ2-7): DVKVTQSSRYLVKRTGEKVFLECVQDMDHENMFWYRQDPGLGLRLIYFSYDVKMKEKGDIPEGYSVSREKKERFSLILESASTNQTSMYLCASVDRGTYEQYFGPGTRLTVT.

This clone was detected a few times. V and J are TRBV6-5 and TRBJ1-1; D unresolved. Trimming took off 6 bases at V and 0 bases at J, with 11 bases between the two ends. Germline CDR1 and CDR2: MNHEY and SVGAGI. This CDR3 spans 14 amino acids. The CDR3 bases are TGTGCCAGCAGCACTCTACAGATGAACACTGAAGCTTTCTTT. Translating it yields CASSTLQMNTEAFF.

The chain links TRBV19 to TRBJ2-2; D call uncertain. Trimming shortened V by 8 bases and J by 5 bases, and 12 bases separated the two germline ends. The CDR3 spans 13 residues. Germline CDR1 is LNHDA and CDR2 is SQIVND (reference sequence). The CDR3 DNA follows: TGTGCCAGTCGCGGCCTAGGAACCGGGGAGCTGTTTTTT. This codes for CASRGLGTGELFF.

This clone occurred a few times. The chain links TRBV19 to TRBJ1-2; 7 positions match TRBD1. There are 13 residues in the CDR3. Germline CDR1 and CDR2: LNHDA and SQIVND (reference sequence). V lost 3 bases and J lost 3; bases outside the gene matches: 1. The CDR3 region has the DNA TGTGCCAGTAGTATTGACAGGGACTATGGCTACACCTTC. Its protein product is CASSIDRDYGYTF.

V is TRBV6-1 and J is TRBJ1-1, with D unclear. From germline, CDR1 is MNHNS and CDR2 SASEGT. Between the trimmed V and J ends, which lost 1 base and 0 bases, there was a span of 9 bases. The CDR3 has 15 residues. The CDR3, as DNA: TGTGCCAGCAGTGAAGAAAAGCCGATGAACACTGAAGCTTTCTTT. The encoded protein is CASSEEKPMNTEAFF.

The chain combines TRBV19 with TRBJ2-1, with D possibly being TRBD2 (6 bases). Trimming pared 5 bases from V and 3 bases from J, leaving 8 bases between. The CDR3 has 13 amino acids. From germline, CDR1 is LNHDA and CDR2 SQIVND (reference sequence). CDR3 DNA: TGTGCCAGTAGTCCGGGAGACTACAATGAGCAGTTCTTC. This sequence encodes CASSPGDYNEQFF.

This sequence joins TRBV27 and TRBJ2-1, with D perhaps TRBD1 (5 bases). The CDR3 length is 14 residues. Trimming stripped 3 bases from V and 10 bases from J, with 16 bases between. Germline CDR1 is MNHEY and CDR2 is SMNVEV (reference sequence). The CDR3 nucleotides are TGTGCCAGCAGTTTCTCAGGGCCTGAATGGGAGCAGTTCTTC. Amino acids: CASSFSGPEWEQFF.

The rearrangement uses TRBV7-9 and TRBJ2-5; tentative D call: TRBD1 (6 bases). Near its end, the DNA agrees better with TRBJ2-7, so the J call may be wrong. The germline V gene encodes CDR1 SEHNR and CDR2 FQNEAQ (reference sequence). The CDR3 spans 15 residues. The CDR3 DNA reads TGTGCCAGCAGCTTAGCCACAGGGATGACCTACGAGCAGTACTTC. It yields the protein CASSLATGMTYEQYF.

The rearrangement joins TRBV7-3 to TRBJ1-2, with a weak D call TRBD1 (5 bases). Trimming removed 3 bases from V and 5 bases from J, with 10 bases in between. The germline CDR1 and CDR2 sequences are SGHTA and FQGTGA. There are 13 residues in the CDR3. CDR3 bases: TGTGCCAGCAGCTTGGGGCACCCTTATGGCTACACCTTC. As protein: CASSLGHPYGYTF.

V is TRBV11-2 and J is TRBJ2-7; TRBD2 might be the D (5 bases). CDR1 and CDR2 from the germline V gene are SGHAT and FQNNGV. The CDR3 loop spans 14 amino acids. Trimming removed 3 bases from V and 1 base from J, with 10 bases in between. In nucleotides, the CDR3 is TGTGCCAGCAGCTTCGCTTCGGGGTCCTACGAGCAGTACTTC. This codes for CASSFASGSYEQYF.

The chain employs TRBV15 and TRBJ2-1; D call uncertain. CDR1 and CDR2 (germline): LNHNV, YYDKDF (reference sequence). Between the trimmed V and J ends, which lost 1 base and 5 bases, there was a span of 3 bases. The CDR3 contains 12 residues. This CDR3 reads CATSRANNEQFF. CDR3 bases: TGTGCCACCAGCAGAGCTAACAATGAGCAGTTCTTC.

V is TRBV25-1 and J is TRBJ1-2; 10 nucleotides agree with TRBD1. The CDR3 loop spans 13 amino acids. J lost 4 bases, V lost 9 bases, and 5 bases had no gene match. Germline assignment: CDR1 MGHDK and CDR2 SYGVNS. CDR3 nucleotide sequence: TGTGCCAGTCAGGGACAGGGGCCCTATGGCTACACCTTC. Encoded protein: CASQGQGPYGYTF.

The sample holds a few counts of this clone. Other DNA sequences of this sample code for an identical CDR3. The genes are TRBV6-6 and TRBJ1-4, with unresolved D. Deletions cut 2 bases from V and 0 bases from J, with 7 bases between. Germline values: CDR1 MNHNY, CDR2 SVGAGI (reference sequence). The CDR3 has 15 residues. DNA for the CDR3: TGTGCCAGCAGTTACGAGGGCGCAACTAATGAAAAACTGTTTTTT. It encodes CASSYEGATNEKLFF.

This clone showed up just a few times. V gene TRBV27 combines with J gene TRBJ2-3, with 11 positions matching TRBD1. The CDR3 covers 15 residues. Germline loops: CDR1 MNHEY, CDR2 SMNVEV (reference sequence). Germline trimming cut 7 bases from V and 6 bases from J; bases unmatched to any gene: 9. CDR3 nucleotides: TGTGCCAGCAAACCCGGGACAGGGGGGCTCGATACGCAGTATTTT. It encodes CASKPGTGGLDTQYF.

This chain links TRBV28 with TRBJ1-5; 7 bases map to TRBD1. Germline V gives CDR1 MDHEN, CDR2 SYDVKM. Trimming at V came to 2 bases and at J to 7 bases, leaving 26 bases not matched to a gene. The CDR3 has 21 residues. CDR3 loop: CASSLGFTRQGPGVQGQPQHF. As DNA, the CDR3 is TGTGCCAGCAGTTTAGGGTTTACGAGACAGGGTCCGGGTGTACAGGGACAGCCCCAGCATTTT.

The CDR3 DNA is TGTGCCAGTAGTATAGGGCGTCACAGGGGCGACACCGGGGAGCTGTTTTTT. Encoded protein: CASSIGRHRGDTGELFF. The chain joins TRBV19 to TRBJ2-2, with TRBD1 matching 7 bases. The V gene's germline CDR1 is LNHDA and CDR2 SQIVND (reference sequence). This CDR3 is 17 amino acids long. The trim removed 1 base at V and 3 bases at J, leaving 8 bases unmatched.

The chain uses TRBV5-1 and TRBJ2-5; 7 bases line up with TRBD1. This CDR3 comprises 14 residues. The germline CDR1 and CDR2 sequences are SGHRS and YFSETQ. J lost 4 bases, V lost 6 bases, and 9 bases had no gene match. Written as DNA, the CDR3 is TGCGCCAGCACCGCTCAGGGACAGAGAGAGACCCAGTACTTC. This encodes CASTAQGQRETQYF.

By proportion, this clone is large (0.1 to 1%). Within the sample, other DNA sequences also encode this same CDR3. J is TRBJ1-4 and V is TRBV6-5; D unresolved. The germline V gene has CDR1 MNHEY and CDR2 SVGAGI. The V gene lost 2 bases and the J gene lost 0 bases, with 7 bases spanning the gap. The CDR3 length is 15 residues. The CDR3 DNA reads TGTGCCAGCAGTTACGAGGGAGCAACTAATGAAAAACTGTTTTTT. It translates to CASSYEGATNEKLFF.

The V gene is TRBV28, the J gene TRBJ1-5; no clear D. Germline V gives CDR1 MDHEN, CDR2 SYDVKM. CDR3 length: 13 residues. V lost 1 base, J lost 1 base, and 2 bases lay in between. The CDR3 region is CASSLLSNQPQHF. CDR3 bases: TGTGCCAGCAGTTTATTAAGCAATCAGCCCCAGCATTTT.

This chain uses TRBV27 with TRBJ1-1; 9 bases map to TRBD1. Trimming took 6 bases from V and 6 from J; bases not matched to a gene: 8. The CDR3 totals 14 residues. Per germline, CDR1 MNHEY and CDR2 SMNVEV (reference sequence). DNA of the CDR3: TGTGCCAGCAGCTCGGGACAGGGATTTCCTGAAGCTTTCTTT. Translation gives CASSSGQGFPEAFF.

The chain recombines TRBV6-5 with TRBJ2-1, with 11 bases identical to TRBD2. Germline V gives CDR1 MNHEY, CDR2 SVGAGI. The CDR3 has 15 residues. J was trimmed by 5 bases and V by 4 bases; bases with no gene match: 4. The DNA of the CDR3 is TGTGCCAGCAGTTCTGTACTAGCGGGGGACAATGAGCAGTTCTTC. As protein: CASSSVLAGDNEQFF.

The chain recombines TRBV19 with TRBJ1-2; D might be TRBD1 (5 bases). The CDR3 covers 14 residues. Per the germline V gene, CDR1 is LNHDA and CDR2 is SQIVND (reference sequence). V lost 3 bases, J lost 5 bases, and 13 bases lay in between. DNA of the CDR3: TGTGCCAGTAGTATTGGGGGGATTTGGTATGGCTACACCTTC. It codes for CASSIGGIWYGYTF.

The V and J genes are TRBV6-1 and TRBJ2-2; D is possibly TRBD1 (5 bases). This CDR3 has 13 amino acids. The germline V gene has CDR1 MNHNS and CDR2 SASEGT. V was clipped by 4 bases and J by 5 bases, with 8 bases between them. The DNA for the CDR3 is TGTGCCAGCAGTGTAGGGGAAACCGGGGAGCTGTTTTTT. Translation gives CASSVGETGELFF.

V and J are TRBV5-4 and TRBJ1-2; 9 nucleotides match TRBD1. The V and J ends lost 4 bases and 5 bases, in that order; junction bases with no gene match: 12. Germline V gene sequence: CDR1 SGHNT, CDR2 YYREEE (reference sequence). This CDR3 is 16 amino acids long. The CDR3 protein is CASSTQGAMLRYGYTF. DNA of the CDR3: TGTGCCAGCAGCACACAGGGGGCCATGCTAAGGTATGGCTACACCTTC.

DNA for the CDR3: TGTGCCAGCAGCCAAGAACTAGCGACCCATGAGCAGTTCTTC. Encoded protein: CASSQELATHEQFF. This chain links TRBV14 with TRBJ2-1; 7 bases align to TRBD2. Germline CDR1 and CDR2: SGHDN and FVKESK. J was trimmed by 8 bases and V by 0 bases; bases with no gene match: 4. The CDR3 is made up of 14 amino acids.

The CDR3 region is CASSLNAGYGANVLTF. In DNA form, the CDR3 reads TGTGCCAGCAGCTTAAATGCCGGGTACGGGGCCAACGTCCTGACTTTC. The chain joins TRBV7-3 to TRBJ2-6, with unresolved D. V lost 1 base to trimming and J lost 4 bases, with 11 bases between them. Germline lookup yields CDR1 SGHTA and CDR2 FQGTGA. There are 16 residues in the CDR3.

The J gene is TRBJ2-7, the V gene TRBV11-2; 7 positions agree with TRBD2. The CDR3 contains 17 residues. Trimming took 3 bases from V and 3 from J; bases not matched to a gene: 14. Germline CDR1 reads SGHAT; CDR2 reads FQNNGV. CDR3 amino acids: CASSFGRSRGGFYEQYF. DNA for the CDR3: TGTGCCAGCAGCTTCGGGAGGAGCCGGGGAGGATTCTACGAGCAGTACTTC.

In this sample, this clone turned up a few times. This chain connects TRBV11-1 to TRBJ2-3; 10 positions agree with TRBD2. Germline V gives CDR1 SGHAT, CDR2 FQDESV (reference sequence). The junction had 11 bases not matched to a gene; V was cut back by 4 bases and J by 4 bases. The CDR3 totals 17 residues. The CDR3 region is CASSSRLAGEYADTQYF. For the CDR3, the DNA is TGTGCCAGCAGCTCAAGGCTAGCGGGGGAATACGCAGATACGCAGTATTTT.